The 25 T cell receptor beta chains reported below all come from one sample, sequenced in a study of T cells in Graves' hyperthyroidism and ophthalmopathy. It was RNA transcripts that yielded the amplified TCR beta CDR3 regions. When the TCR CDR3 underwent first-round RT-PCR, the HTBI primer set was used. TCRdb independently ran MiXCR on the multiplex PCR reads; one entry per CDR3 protein. The data contain around 450,000 distinct CDR3 sequences, 15% to 19% of them seen just once; the ten biggest clones take up about 14%. The specimen was blood. The receptors were gathered from a woman younger than 35 with Graves' hyperthyroidism.

This clonotype has more than one count but fewer than ten. The chain carries TRBV4-1 and TRBJ2-1, with D tentatively TRBD2 (5 bases). Trimming stripped 1 base from V and 10 bases from J, with 17 bases between. This CDR3 comprises 15 residues. Germline V lookup: CDR1 MGHRA, CDR2 YSYEKL. The CDR3 DNA follows: TGCGCCAGCAGCCAAGGGGTCTCGCGGGTAGGGGAGCAGTTCTTC. Its translation: CASSQGVSRVGEQFF.

CDR3 protein: CSAGGQGATYEQYF. DNA of the CDR3: TGCAGTGCCGGGGGACAGGGGGCGACCTACGAGCAGTACTTC. The rearrangement links TRBV20-1 to TRBJ2-7; 12 bases fit TRBD1. The CDR3 has 14 residues. V lost 6 bases and J lost 2; bases outside the gene matches: 5. CDR1 is DFQATT, CDR2 SNEGSKA, per germline (reference sequence).

This clonotype was seen only a few times. Its ends do not fully match the called genes, so a read error is possible. The chain is built from TRBV6-4 and TRBJ1-4; TRBD1 matches 8 bases. This CDR3 is built from 15 residues. Per germline, CDR1 MRHNA and CDR2 SNTAGT. The CDR3 region has the DNA TGTTCCAGCAGGGGAGCAGGGGGCCAGAGGGAAAAACTGTTTTTT. This gives the protein CSSRGAGGQREKLFF.

To note about this clonotype: This likely reflects a read error, since a far larger clone is one base away. V is TRBV18 and J is TRBJ2-1; TRBD1 is a possible D gene (5 bases). The CDR3 is made up of 11 amino acids. Germline CDR1 KGHSH, CDR2 LQKENI. The CDR3 loop reads CASSPDNERFF. DNA for the CDR3: TGTGCCAGCTCACCGGACAATGAGCGGTTCTTC.

In its sample, this clonotype was seen many times. The chain links TRBV20-1 to TRBJ2-1, with D tentatively TRBD1 (6 bases). V lost 4 bases to trimming and J lost 5 bases, with 9 bases between them. The CDR3 covers 12 residues. Germline-derived CDR1 and CDR2 are DFQATT and SNEGSKA (reference sequence). CDR3 DNA sequence: TGCAGTGCTATCAGGGACAACAATGAGCAGTTCTTC. Translating it yields CSAIRDNNEQFF.

This clonotype was counted only a few times. Here the CDR3 DNA reads TGTGCCACCAGTGACGGGGGGAACACAGATACGCAGTATTTT. This encodes CATSDGGNTDTQYF. The chain employs TRBV24-1 and TRBJ2-3, with 7 bases identical to TRBD2. The CDR3 spans 14 residues. CDR1 is KGHDR, CDR2 SFDVKD, per germline. The V segment lost 4 bases and the J segment 2 bases; nucleotides outside the gene matches: 2.

This clonotype was recorded many times. The genes are TRBV29-1 and TRBJ1-2; D is uncertain. The V gene's germline CDR1 is SQVTM and CDR2 ANQGSEA. Trimming shortened V by 0 bases and J by 7 bases, and 9 bases separated the two germline ends. The CDR3 is made up of 12 amino acids. The CDR3 nucleotides are TGCAGCGTTGAAGATCCGGAAAGTGGCTACACCTTC. Translated: CSVEDPESGYTF.

This clonotype was observed many times. This chain's CDR3 is CATSGQRVPNYGYTF. CDR3 bases: TGTGCCACCTCGGGGCAAAGGGTCCCTAACTATGGCTACACCTTC. The chain carries TRBV7-8 and TRBJ1-2, with a weak D call TRBD1 (5 bases). Germline lookup yields CDR1 SGHVS and CDR2 FQNEAQ. The CDR3 consists of 15 residues. Trimming pared 10 bases from V and 0 bases from J, leaving 18 bases between.

This clonotype appeared many times. This chain joins TRBV6-5 and TRBJ1-2; D is ambiguous. This CDR3 has 15 amino acids. Trimming cost V 0 bases and J 3 bases, with 11 bases left between them. Germline CDR1 MNHEY, CDR2 SVGAGI. CDR3 nucleotides: TGTGCCAGCAGTTACTCGAAGGGAGTCTACTATGGCTACACCTTC. Encoded protein: CASSYSKGVYYGYTF.

This clonotype appeared a single time. A read error may explain this, as a much larger clone is one base away. V and J are TRBV28 and TRBJ1-5; the match to TRBD1 covers 8 bases. Germline-derived CDR1 and CDR2 are MDHEN and SYDVKM. The CDR3 totals 15 residues. Trimming cost V 6 bases and J 3 bases; bases outside gene matches: 7. The CDR3 protein is CASRIYQGANQPQHF. The CDR3 bases are TGTGCCAGCAGAATCTATCAGGGGGCCAATCAGCCCCAGCATTTT.

This clonotype was seen repeatedly, ten times or more. The chain employs TRBV20-1 and TRBJ2-5; unclear D gene. Germline V lookup: CDR1 DFQATT, CDR2 SNEGSKA (reference sequence). The V gene lost 3 bases and the J gene lost 5 bases, with 10 bases spanning the gap. This CDR3 spans 12 amino acids. CDR3 sequence: CSARRLEETQYF. CDR3 nucleotides: TGCAGTGCTAGGCGACTGGAGGAGACCCAGTACTTC.

This clonotype was recorded at least ten times. The chain carries TRBV28 and TRBJ1-2; TRBD1 matches 8 bases. The CDR3 covers 12 residues. V trimming: 6 bases; J trimming: 6 bases; junction bases outside the gene matches: 3. The germline CDR1 and CDR2 sequences are MDHEN and SYDVKM. CDR3 in DNA: TGTGCCAGCAGCGGGACAGGTGATGGCTACACCTTC. Translation: CASSGTGDGYTF.

As for this clonotype: Given a much more abundant clone one base away, this may be a read error. The rearrangement uses TRBV5-1 and TRBJ2-1, with TRBD2 identical over 9 bases. The J call may not be correct, given that the DNA end is closer to TRBJ2-7. Germline assignment: CDR1 SGHRS and CDR2 YFSETQ. The CDR3 is 16 amino acids. CDR3 residues: CASSFLAGAPYNEQYF. CDR3 DNA: TGCGCCAGCAGCTTCTTAGCGGGGGCTCCTTACAATGAGCAGTACTTC.

At least ten counts were recorded for this clonotype. The chain carries TRBV28 and TRBJ2-7, with D hard to call. V lost 6 bases to trimming and J lost 4 bases, with 7 bases between them. Germline V CDR1 and CDR2: MDHEN, SYDVKM. The CDR3 sequence is 11 residues long. CDR3: CASSQRYEQYF. The CDR3 DNA sequence: TGTGCCAGCAGCCAACGGTACGAGCAGTACTTC.

The rearrangement links TRBV9 to TRBJ1-1; D perhaps matches TRBD1 (6 bases). There are 17 residues in the CDR3. Germline CDR1 reads SGDLS; CDR2 reads YYNGEE. V was pared by 0 bases and J by 3 bases, with 18 bases between. The CDR3 loop is CASSVGAGADVDTEAFF. As DNA, the CDR3 is TGTGCCAGCAGCGTAGGAGCAGGGGCGGATGTGGACACTGAAGCTTTCTTT.

This clonotype was counted ten times or more. The chain's CDR3 is CASSGTENTEAFF. As DNA, the CDR3 is TGTGCCAGCAGTGGGACAGAGAACACTGAAGCTTTCTTT. This chain links TRBV12-3 or TRBV12-4 with TRBJ1-1, with 7 bases that match TRBD1. With V trimmed by 5 bases and J by 1 base, 1 base remained unmatched. This CDR3 comprises 13 residues.

This clonotype has ten or more counts. The V call is TRBV3-1, the J call TRBJ1-6, with D unresolved. This CDR3 is built from 12 residues. Trimming removed 1 base at V and 6 bases at J, with 1 base between. Germline CDR1 reads LGHDT; CDR2 reads YNNKEL (reference sequence). The CDR3 sequence is CASSQANSPLHF. For the CDR3, the DNA is TGTGCCAGCAGCCAAGCTAATTCACCCCTCCACTTT.

The sample holds many counts of this clonotype. The chain is built from TRBV2 and TRBJ1-1; 7 nucleotides line up with TRBD1. J gave up 4 bases and V 6 bases, and 2 bases lay outside the gene matches. The length of the CDR3 is 12 residues. The germline V gene encodes CDR1 SNHLY and CDR2 FYNNEI. CDR3 bases: TGTGCCAGCAGGTACAGGGGCACTGAAGCTTTCTTT. This encodes CASRYRGTEAFF.

This clonotype was seen more than once but under ten times. The chain carries TRBV5-6 and TRBJ2-5; TRBD1 or TRBD2 may be the D gene (5 bases each). The CDR3 has 15 amino acids. Germline V lookup: CDR1 SGHDT, CDR2 YYEEEE. The V and J ends lost 3 bases and 4 bases respectively, with 16 bases between them. The CDR3 reads CASSSPYRDGETQYF. Written as DNA, the CDR3 is TGTGCCAGCAGCTCTCCGTACCGGGACGGAGAGACCCAGTACTTC.

This clonotype was found many times. This chain joins TRBV12-3 or TRBV12-4 and TRBJ1-1; D is undetermined. V dropped 6 bases and J dropped 5 bases, with 13 bases sitting between them. The CDR3 has 13 residues. In DNA form, the CDR3 reads TGTGCCAGCAGAACTCCCATAGGGACTGAAGCTTTCTTT. Residues: CASRTPIGTEAFF.

The chain has TRBV7-2 and TRBJ1-5, with D maybe TRBD1 (5 bases). The ends were cut back, 1 base at V and 2 bases at J, with 12 bases in the middle. Germline V lookup: CDR1 SGHTA, CDR2 FQGNSA. The CDR3 runs 16 residues. CDR3 coding DNA: TGTGCCAGCAGCTTAGTGGGGGGGGGAGGCAATCAGCCCCAGCATTTT. Protein: CASSLVGGGGNQPQHF.

This clonotype was seen repeatedly, ten times or more. The chain couples TRBV29-1 to TRBJ2-1, with D unresolved. The CDR3 has 12 residues. Germline CDR1 is SQVTM and CDR2 is ANQGSEA. Between the trimmed V and J ends, which lost 4 bases and 4 bases, there was a span of 8 bases. In nucleotides, the CDR3 is TGCAGCGTTGCGTTTTCTTACAATGAGCAGTTCTTC. Protein sequence: CSVAFSYNEQFF.

This clonotype was seen ten or more times. The V gene is TRBV7-3, the J gene TRBJ2-1; 12 bases agree with TRBD1. After removal of 5 bases from V and 9 bases from J, the junction contained 17 bases not matched to a gene. CDR1 is SGHTA and CDR2 is FQGTGA in the germline V gene. The CDR3 totals 18 residues. Written as DNA, the CDR3 is TGTGCCAGCAGCCCGCTGGGGAGGGGGACAGGGGGCAGGAGTGAGCAGTTCTTC. This translates into CASSPLGRGTGGRSEQFF. The full variable domain, rest sourced from reference TRBV7-3 and TRBJ2-1, is GAGVSQTPSNKVTEKGKYVELRCDPISGHTALYWYRQSLGQGPEFLIYFQGTGAADDSGLPNDRFFAVRPEGSVSTLKIQRTERGDSAVYLCASSPLGRGTGGRSEQFFGPGTRLTVL.

This clonotype has at least ten counts. This chain connects TRBV24-1 to TRBJ2-1; the D gene could be TRBD1 or TRBD2 (5 bases each). Germline CDR1 reads KGHDR; CDR2 reads SFDVKD. Trimming cost V 0 bases and J 6 bases, with 17 bases left between them. The CDR3 consists of 17 residues. CDR3: CATSDLGDLAQGNEQFF. The CDR3 DNA follows: TGTGCCACCAGTGATTTGGGCGACCTAGCTCAGGGCAATGAGCAGTTCTTC.

This clonotype showed up just a few times. V gene TRBV20-1 combines with J gene TRBJ1-1; D not resolved. This CDR3 has 10 residues. Trimming removed 5 bases from V and 7 bases from J, with 8 bases in between. Looked up from germline, CDR1 is DFQATT and CDR2 is SNEGSKA (reference sequence). In nucleotides, the CDR3 is TGCAGTGCTGGGAGATATGAAGCTTTCTTT. This translates into CSAGRYEAFF.